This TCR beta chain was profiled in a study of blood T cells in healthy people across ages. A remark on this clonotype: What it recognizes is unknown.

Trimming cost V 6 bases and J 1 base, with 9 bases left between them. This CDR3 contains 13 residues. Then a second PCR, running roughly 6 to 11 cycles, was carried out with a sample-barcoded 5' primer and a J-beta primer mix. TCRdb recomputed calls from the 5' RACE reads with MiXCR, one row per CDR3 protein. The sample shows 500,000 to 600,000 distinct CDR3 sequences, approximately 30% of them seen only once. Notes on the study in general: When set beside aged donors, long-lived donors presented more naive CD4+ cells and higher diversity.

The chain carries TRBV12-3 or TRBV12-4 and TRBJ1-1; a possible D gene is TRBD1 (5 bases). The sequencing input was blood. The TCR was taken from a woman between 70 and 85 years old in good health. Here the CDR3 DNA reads TGTGCCAGCAGCAGACAGACGAACACTGAAGCTTTCTTT. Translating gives CASSRQTNTEAFF.